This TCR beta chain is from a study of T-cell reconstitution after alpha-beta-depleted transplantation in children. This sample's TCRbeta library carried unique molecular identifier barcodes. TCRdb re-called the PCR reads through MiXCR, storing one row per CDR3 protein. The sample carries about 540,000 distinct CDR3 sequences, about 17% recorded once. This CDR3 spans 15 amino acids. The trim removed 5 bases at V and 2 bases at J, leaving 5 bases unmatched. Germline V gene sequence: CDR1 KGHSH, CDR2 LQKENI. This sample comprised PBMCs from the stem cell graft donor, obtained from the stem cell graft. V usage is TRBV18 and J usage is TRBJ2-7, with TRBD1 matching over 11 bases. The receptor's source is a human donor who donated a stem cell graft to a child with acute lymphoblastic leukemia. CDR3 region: CASSAGQGAAYEQYF. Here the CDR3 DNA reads TGTGCCAGCTCAGCTGGACAGGGGGCCGCCTACGAGCAGTACTTC. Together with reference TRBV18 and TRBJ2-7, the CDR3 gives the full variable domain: NAGVMQNPRHLVRRRGQEARLRCSPMKGHSHVYWYRQLPEEGLKFMVYLQKENIIDESGMPKERFSAEFPKEGPSILRIQQVVRGDSAAYFCASSAGQGAAYEQYFGPGTRLTVT.